This T cell receptor beta chain was captured by sequencing in a study of T cells in Graves' hyperthyroidism and ophthalmopathy. Graves' hyperthyroidism qualified as stable when ophthalmopathy did not progress within 18 months. PBMCs stemmed from 10 ml fresh peripheral blood. This clonotype occurred many times. Amplified TCR beta CDR3 regions derived from RNA transcripts. With the HTBI primer set, the TCR CDR3 went through a first round of RT-PCR. MiXCR was run by TCRdb on the multiplex PCR reads, yielding one entry per CDR3 protein. The sample consists of around 500,000 distinct CDR3 sequences, 12% to 15% of them appearing once. V dropped 1 base and J dropped 4; count of bases not matched to a gene: 9. Germline V gene data show CDR1 as MNHNS and CDR2 as SASEGT. The CDR3 sequence is 17 residues long.

Sequences were obtained from blood. This chain connects TRBV6-1 to TRBJ2-3; 9 nucleotides match TRBD2. This TCR was recovered from a woman in her forties with Graves' hyperthyroidism. CDR3 sequence: CASSEGPAGGNPDTQYF. The CDR3 coding sequence is TGTGCCAGCAGTGAAGGCCCAGCGGGAGGTAACCCAGATACGCAGTATTTT.